This entry features one T cell receptor beta chain sequence. Its antigen is not known. This sample was included in a study of cytomegalovirus exposure and HLA in healthy donors. Broader study findings: Prediction of most subjects' HLA-A and HLA-B alleles by TCR beta sequences was reportedly accurate. Most TCR sequences showed up rarely, but some public TCRs showed up in many donors. Data from an earlier analysis indicated that most TCR beta V segments were productive either about 90% or about 30% of the time. A later analysis linked more than 15,000 TCR beta sequences to HLA alleles at 0.05 false discovery rate.

The study ran its PCR with 60 Vbeta and 13 Jbeta primers. The assay was immunoSEQ multiplex PCR, and TCRdb's table has in-frame clones only and misses some. The table includes some 160,000 clones, 77% detected once. CDR1 is MNHEY, CDR2 SMNVEV, per germline (reference sequence). After removal of 3 bases from V and 4 bases from J, the junction contained 2 bases not matched to a gene. There are 14 residues in the CDR3. Material: PBMCs. This chain connects TRBV27 to TRBJ1-2; 10 nucleotides agree with TRBD1. This TCR derives from a woman aged 30 to 39 in good health and CMV-seronegative. The CDR3 DNA reads TGTGCCAGCAGTTTGACAGGGGGCGGCTATGGCTACACCTTC. Residues: CASSLTGGGYGYTF.